The text below deals with one T cell receptor (beta chain). The target antigen is unknown. This CDR3 comprises 16 residues. The germline gives CDR1 LGHDT, CDR2 YNNKEL (reference sequence). The V and J ends lost 4 bases and 4 bases respectively, with 20 bases between them. This table comes from immunoSEQ multiplex PCR, and its TCRdb copy is limited to in-frame clones, with some not included. The table includes 120,000 to 150,000 clones, about 93% detected once. The data stem from a study of T cell responses to AZD1222 COVID-19 vaccine. Regarding the study as a whole: Across spike, vaccine-associated CD4 TCRs were found, dominant at 160-218 and 743-854.

The chain uses TRBV3-1 (or the pseudogene TRBV3-2) and TRBJ2-7; D possibly matches TRBD1 or TRBD2 (5 bases each). This receptor was identified in an adult in good health. This specimen consisted of peripheral blood, obtained on day 0 of MenACWY control vaccination. The CDR3 DNA reads TGTGCCAGCAGCCGGAGCGGACACGGCTTAAGGTACGAGCAGTACTTC. Translation: CASSRSGHGLRYEQYF.